Listed here are 14 T cell receptor beta chains from one sample, sequenced in a study of PD-L1 blockade in urothelial cancer. Stated time point: pretreatment peripheral blood. Generated by immunoSEQ multiplex PCR, the TCRdb table keeps only in-frame clones and is missing some. The sample consists of some 46,000 clones, approximately 80% of them appearing once. Sequencing was performed on PBMCs, taken around atezolizumab (anti-PD-L1) treatment. The receptors stem from a man between 60 and 75 years old with urothelial cancer.

This clone was seen more than once but under ten times. The J gene is TRBJ1-2, the V gene TRBV4-2; 8 bases agree with TRBD1. This CDR3 has 15 residues. The germline V gene encodes CDR1 LGHNA and CDR2 YNFKEQ. V lost 4 bases and J lost 4; bases outside the gene matches: 8. The CDR3 is CASSPLDRGTYGYTF. The CDR3 DNA reads as TGTGCCAGCAGCCCACTTGACAGGGGAACCTATGGCTACACCTTC.

The chain has TRBV5-1 and TRBJ1-1; D is unclear. The CDR3 loop spans 15 amino acids. The ends were cut back, 0 bases at V and 3 bases at J, with 12 bases in the middle. In germline, CDR1 is SGHRS, CDR2 YFSETQ. The CDR3 DNA is TGCGCCAGCAGCTTGGCTAGTGGGTGGGACACTGAAGCTTTCTTT. It is translated as CASSLASGWDTEAFF.

The genes are TRBV7-8 and TRBJ2-5, with 8 bases that match TRBD1. V trimming: 5 bases; J trimming: 3 bases; junction bases outside the gene matches: 8. The CDR3 runs to 15 residues. Looked up from germline, CDR1 is SGHVS and CDR2 is FQNEAQ. The CDR3 sequence is CASSRPDRAEETQYF. The CDR3 DNA sequence: TGTGCCAGCAGCCGCCCGGACAGGGCCGAAGAGACCCAGTACTTC. Using reference TRBV7-8 and TRBJ2-5 for the parts outside the CDR3, the full variable domain is GAGVSQSPRYKVAKRGQDVALRCDPISGHVSLFWYQQALGQGPEFLTYFQNEAQLDKSGLPSDRFFAERPEGSVSTLKIQRTQQEDSAVYLCASSRPDRAEETQYFGPGTRLLVL.

This chain connects TRBV5-1 to TRBJ2-7; 8 bases are a match to TRBD2. Trimming took 1 base from V and 2 from J; bases not matched to a gene: 14. The CDR3 contains 18 residues. Germline V CDR1 and CDR2: SGHRS, YFSETQ. CDR3 nucleotides: TGCGCCAGCAGCTTGTCTCCCGGGGGCAGCGGGAGCACCTACGAGCAGTACTTC. Its translation: CASSLSPGGSGSTYEQYF. Looking up the rest from reference TRBV5-1 and TRBJ2-7 gives the full variable domain: KAGVTQTPRYLIKTRGQQVTLSCSPISGHRSVSWYQQTPGQGLQFLFEYFSETQRNKGNFPGRFSGRQFSNSRSEMNVSTLELGDSALYLCASSLSPGGSGSTYEQYFGPGTRLTVT.

The rearrangement links TRBV6-1 to TRBJ2-5, with D perhaps matching TRBD2 (5 bases). V was pared by 4 bases and J by 6 bases, with 12 bases between. Germline V gene data show CDR1 as MNHNS and CDR2 as SASEGT. There are 13 residues in the CDR3. The CDR3 region has the DNA TGTGCCAGCAGTGGTACCCACGGGAAGACCCAGTACTTC. Translated: CASSGTHGKTQYF.

This chain joins TRBV7-2 and TRBJ2-5; 12 bases agree with TRBD2. The J segment lost 5 bases and the V segment lost 5 bases, leaving 6 bases of the junction unmatched. Germline assignment: CDR1 SGHTA and CDR2 FQGNSA. The CDR3 covers 15 residues. The CDR3 DNA reads TGTGCCAGCAGCCAAACTAGCGGGGGGCACGAGACCCAGTACTTC. Translation: CASSQTSGGHETQYF.

The V call is TRBV7-2, the J call TRBJ2-3; 8 bases are shared with TRBD2. J was trimmed by 0 bases and V by 4 bases; bases with no gene match: 3. Germline V gene data show CDR1 as SGHTA and CDR2 as FQGNSA. The CDR3 totals 15 residues. This CDR3 reads CASSSLAGSTDTQYF. CDR3 bases: TGTGCCAGCAGCTCTCTAGCGGGCAGCACAGATACGCAGTATTTT.

This clone was counted a few times. The chain recombines TRBV5-4 with TRBJ2-7, with 8 positions matching TRBD2. Germline CDR1 and CDR2: SGHNT and YYREEE (reference sequence). The CDR3 is 18 amino acids. V lost 3 bases, J lost 0 bases, and 14 bases stayed unmatched. The CDR3 DNA is TGTGCCAGCAGCTGGAACCTGCAGCGGGGGACGAGCTCCTACGAGCAGTACTTC. Its protein product is CASSWNLQRGTSSYEQYF.

The J gene is TRBJ1-5, the V gene TRBV7-2, with 8 bases fitting TRBD1. V shed 5 bases and J 5 bases; nucleotides not matched to a gene: 11. The CDR3 sequence is 16 residues long. Looked up from germline, CDR1 is SGHTA and CDR2 is FQGNSA. The CDR3 DNA reads as TGTGCCAGCAGCCCGCGCGGACAGGGCGGGTATCAGCCCCAGCATTTT. Residues: CASSPRGQGGYQPQHF.

The table lists this clone with a few counts. The CDR3 here is CASEGGYGYTF. The CDR3 DNA reads as TGTGCCAGCGAAGGGGGCTATGGCTACACCTTC. The chain carries TRBV6-6 and TRBJ1-2, with D tentatively TRBD1 (6 bases). CDR1 MNHNY and CDR2 SVGAGI come from the germline V gene (reference sequence). V dropped 8 bases and J dropped 4 bases, with 8 bases sitting between them. The CDR3 has 11 amino acids.

The chain employs TRBV18 and TRBJ1-4; D is ambiguous. The V end lost 2 bases, the J end lost 6 bases, and 7 bases lay between the germline ends. This CDR3 region has 13 residues. CDR1 and CDR2 from the germline V gene are KGHSH and LQKENI. The CDR3 loop is CASSPARDEKLFF. The DNA of the CDR3 is TGTGCCAGCTCACCAGCGAGGGATGAAAAACTGTTTTTT.

This chain joins TRBV28 and TRBJ2-3; 10 nucleotides match TRBD2. CDR1 and CDR2 (germline): MDHEN, SYDVKM. The length of the CDR3 is 13 residues. After removal of 5 bases from V and 14 bases from J, the junction contained 10 bases not matched to a gene. The CDR3 DNA is TGTGCCAGCAGTCTTAGCGGGGGGCCGCGGGGGTATTTT. Protein product: CASSLSGGPRGYF.

This chain joins TRBV7-2 and TRBJ1-2; a weak D match, TRBD1 (5 bases). V lost 0 bases and J 7 bases, leaving 21 bases between the germline ends. The CDR3 loop spans 17 amino acids. CDR1 is SGHTA, CDR2 FQGNSA, per germline. The CDR3 protein is CASSLARGGELGRGYTF. In nucleotides, the CDR3 is TGTGCCAGCAGCTTAGCACGGGGAGGGGAACTCGGTCGTGGCTACACCTTC.

CDR3: CASYRDSARQETQYF. The CDR3 DNA is TGTGCCAGCTACCGGGACTCGGCTAGACAAGAGACCCAGTACTTC. This rearrangement joins TRBV2 to TRBJ2-5; tentatively, D is TRBD2 (6 bases). This CDR3 has 15 residues. The germline V gene has CDR1 SNHLY and CDR2 FYNNEI. Trimming took off 8 bases at V and 2 bases at J, with 18 bases between the two ends. The whole variable domain, filled in from reference TRBV2 and TRBJ2-5, reads EPEVTQTPSHQVTQMGQEVILRCVPISNHLYFYWYRQILGQKVEFLVSFYNNEISEKSEIFDDQFSVERPDGSNFTLKIRSTKLEDSAMYFCASYRDSARQETQYFGPGTRLLVL.